This section outlines one T cell receptor beta chain sequence together with its context. This sample was included in a study of shared T cell receptors in the human thymus. CDR1 and CDR2 (germline): SEHNR, FQNEAQ (reference sequence). The CDR3 length is 13 residues. Trimming took 1 base from V and 4 from J, leaving 6 bases between them. Only in-frame clones appear in the TCRdb table, and some are missing; sequencing was by immunoSEQ multiplex PCR. The repertoire includes about 380,000 clones, approximately 95% of them detected once, and roughly 0.021% sits in the top ten. The clonotype comes from a human donor. The sample comprised thymocytes. The gene calls are TRBV7-9 and TRBJ2-3; D gene ambiguous. DNA of the CDR3: TGTGCCAGCAGCTTAGTGTACGCAGATACGCAGTATTTT. Amino acid sequence: CASSLVYADTQYF.